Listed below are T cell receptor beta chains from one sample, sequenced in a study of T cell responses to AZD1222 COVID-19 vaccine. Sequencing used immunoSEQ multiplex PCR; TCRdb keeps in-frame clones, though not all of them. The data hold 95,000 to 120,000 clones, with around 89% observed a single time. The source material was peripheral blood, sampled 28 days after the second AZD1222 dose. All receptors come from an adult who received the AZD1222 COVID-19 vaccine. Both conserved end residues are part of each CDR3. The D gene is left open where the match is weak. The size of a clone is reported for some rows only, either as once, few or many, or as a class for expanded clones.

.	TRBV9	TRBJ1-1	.	CASSEKQGQNTEAFF	TGTGCCAGCAGCGAAAAACAGGGACAGAACACTGAAGCTTTCTTT
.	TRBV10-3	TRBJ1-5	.	CAINSDSRNQPQHF	TGTGCCATCAATTCGGACTCTCGAAATCAGCCCCAGCATTTT
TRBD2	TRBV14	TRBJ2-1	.	CASSSRLAGGGGEQFF	TGTGCCAGCAGCTCCCGACTAGCGGGCGGAGGGGGTGAGCAGTTCTTC
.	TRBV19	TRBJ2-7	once	CASSPGTYEQYF	TGTGCCAGTAGTCCCGGGACCTACGAGCAGTACTTC
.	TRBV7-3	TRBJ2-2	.	CAGGELFF	TGTGCCGGCGGGGAGCTGTTTTTT
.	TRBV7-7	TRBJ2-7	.	CASSLADGYSYEQYF	TGTGCCAGCAGCTTAGCTGACGGCTACTCCTACGAGCAGTACTTC
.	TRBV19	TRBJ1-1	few	CASSNQGSRTEAFF	TGTGCCAGTAGCAACCAAGGGAGTCGGACTGAAGCTTTCTTT
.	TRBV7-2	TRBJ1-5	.	CASSLAMGDQPQHF	TGTGCCAGCAGCTTAGCTATGGGAGATCAGCCCCAGCATTTT
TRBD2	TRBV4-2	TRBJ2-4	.	CASSQDYGLAGAKNIQYF	TGTGCCAGCAGCCAAGATTATGGGCTAGCGGGGGCCAAAAACATTCAGTACTTC
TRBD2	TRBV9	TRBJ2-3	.	CASRGPGLDTDTQYF	TGTGCCAGCAGGGGCCCGGGACTAGACACAGATACGCAGTATTTT
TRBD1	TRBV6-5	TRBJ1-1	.	CASSRGGGVTEAFF	TGTGCCAGCAGTCGAGGGGGCGGAGTCACTGAAGCTTTCTTT
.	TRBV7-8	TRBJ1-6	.	CASSLTRYGSPLHF	TGTGCCAGCAGCCTGACCCGCTACGGTTCACCCCTCCACTTT
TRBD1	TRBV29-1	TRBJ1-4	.	CSVGAGTGRREKLFF	TGCAGCGTTGGTGCCGGGACAGGACGTCGGGAAAAACTGTTTTTT
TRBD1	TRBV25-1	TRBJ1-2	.	CASSPDRGPGYTF	TGTGCCAGCAGTCCGGACAGGGGGCCTGGCTACACCTTC
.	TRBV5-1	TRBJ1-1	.	CASSGSTLNTEAFF	TGCGCCAGCAGCGGGAGTACGCTGAACACTGAAGCTTTCTTT
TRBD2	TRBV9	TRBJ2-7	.	CASSPSGTSGSYEQYF	TGTGCCAGCAGCCCCTCCGGGACTAGCGGGAGCTACGAGCAGTACTTC
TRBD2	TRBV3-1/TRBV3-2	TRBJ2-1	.	CASSRKRGGAYNEQFF	TGTGCCAGCAGCCGGAAGCGGGGGGGGGCTTACAATGAGCAGTTCTTC
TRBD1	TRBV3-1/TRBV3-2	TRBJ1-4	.	CASSPGQEPEKLFF	TGTGCCAGCAGCCCGGGACAGGAGCCAGAAAAACTGTTTTTT
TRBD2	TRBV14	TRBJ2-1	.	CASSQLWASGGAFDEQFF	TGTGCCAGCAGCCAGCTGTGGGCCAGCGGGGGGGCCTTCGATGAGCAGTTCTTC
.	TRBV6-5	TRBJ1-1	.	CASRIMGGNTEAFF	TGTGCCAGCAGGATTATGGGGGGGAACACTGAAGCTTTCTTT
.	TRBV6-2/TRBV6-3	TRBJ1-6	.	CASSYLGNDSPLHF	TGTGCCAGCAGTTACTTGGGGAACGATTCACCCCTCCACTTT
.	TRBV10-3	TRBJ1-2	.	CAISESKGPNYGYTF	TGTGCCATCAGTGAGTCCAAAGGGCCGAACTATGGCTACACCTTC
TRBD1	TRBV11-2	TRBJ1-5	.	CASTNFRGGNQPQHF	TGTGCCAGCACCAATTTCAGGGGGGGAAATCAGCCCCAGCATTTT
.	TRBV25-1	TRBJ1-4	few	CASSDNSEKLFF	TGTGCCAGCAGTGACAACAGTGAAAAACTGTTTTTT
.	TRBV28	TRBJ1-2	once	CASTANYGYTF	TGTGCCAGCACGGCAAACTATGGCTACACCTTC
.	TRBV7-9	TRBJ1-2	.	CASSRGRMNGYTF	TGTGCCAGCAGCCGCGGAAGGATGAATGGCTACACCTTC
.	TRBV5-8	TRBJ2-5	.	CASSPPTGTQYF	TGTGCCAGCAGCCCTCCCACGGGGACCCAGTACTTC
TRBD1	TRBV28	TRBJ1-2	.	CASSLDDRGRDTF	TGTGCCAGCAGTCTAGACGACAGGGGGCGCGACACCTTC
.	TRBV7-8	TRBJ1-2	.	CASSLTPVYGATNYGYTF	TGTGCCAGCAGCTTAACCCCAGTATACGGGGCAACTAACTATGGCTACACCTTC
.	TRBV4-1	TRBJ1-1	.	CASSQGRPTEAFF	TGCGCCAGCAGCCAAGGGAGGCCCACTGAAGCTTTCTTT
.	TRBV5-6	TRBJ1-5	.	CASSLSGGGYSNQPQHF	TGTGCCAGCAGCCTCTCGGGAGGGGGTTATAGCAATCAGCCCCAGCATTTT
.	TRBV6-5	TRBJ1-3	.	CASRREPGNTIYF	TGTGCCAGCAGAAGAGAGCCCGGAAACACCATATATTTT
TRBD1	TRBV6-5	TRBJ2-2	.	CASTPGGNTGELFF	TGTGCCAGCACTCCAGGGGGGAACACCGGGGAGCTGTTTTTT
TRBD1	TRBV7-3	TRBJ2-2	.	CASSSKIPDRGRTGELFF	TGTGCCAGCAGCTCGAAAATCCCGGACAGGGGGCGGACCGGGGAGCTGTTTTTT
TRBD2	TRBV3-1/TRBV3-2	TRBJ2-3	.	CASSQEGLAGAPDTQYF	TGTGCCAGCAGCCAAGAAGGACTAGCGGGGGCTCCAGATACGCAGTATTTT
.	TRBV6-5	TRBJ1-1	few	CASQRGTEAFF	TGTGCCAGTCAACGTGGCACTGAAGCTTTCTTT
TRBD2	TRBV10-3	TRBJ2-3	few	CAISGTSGSDTQYF	TGTGCCATTTCCGGGACTAGCGGATCAGATACGCAGTATTTT
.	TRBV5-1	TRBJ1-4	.	CASSLGNFNEKLFF	TGCGCCAGCAGCTTGGGAAATTTTAATGAAAAACTGTTTTTT
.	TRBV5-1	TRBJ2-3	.	CASSMTGTTNTDTQYF	TGCGCCAGCAGCATGACCGGGACAACAAACACAGATACGCAGTATTTT
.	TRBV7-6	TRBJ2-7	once	CASSSRSSYEQYF	TGTGCCAGCAGTTCAAGGAGCTCCTACGAGCAGTACTTC